Listed here are 12 T cell receptor beta chains from one sample, sequenced in a study of T cells in Graves' hyperthyroidism and ophthalmopathy. RNA transcripts yielded amplified TCR beta CDR3 regions. The HTBI set primed first-round TCR CDR3 RT-PCR. TCRdb ran MiXCR on the multiplex PCR reads and lists one entry per CDR3 protein. The sample holds 300,000 to 500,000 distinct CDR3 sequences; 15% are singletons and the top ten take about 33%. Sequenced sample: blood. The receptors were gathered from a woman aged 25 to 39 with Graves' hyperthyroidism.

The chain carries TRBV5-5 and TRBJ1-4, with a weak D call TRBD1 (5 bases). The V gene lost 4 bases and the J gene lost 11 bases, with 12 bases spanning the gap. This CDR3 region has 12 residues. Germline V gives CDR1 SGHKS, CDR2 YYEKEE (reference sequence). CDR3 in amino acids: CASSTPGHKLFF. CDR3 coding DNA: TGTGCCAGCAGCACGCCAGGGCATAAACTGTTTTTT.

The V and J genes are TRBV12-3 or TRBV12-4 and TRBJ1-1; no definite D call. This CDR3 region has 12 residues. The V gene lost 8 bases and the J gene lost 3 bases, with 10 bases spanning the gap. CDR3 coding DNA: TGTGCCAGCGGAGGACGGTACACTGAAGCTTTCTTT. Its translation is CASGGRYTEAFF.

J is TRBJ1-2 and V is TRBV19; TRBD1 matches 7 bases. From germline, CDR1 is LNHDA and CDR2 SQIVND (reference sequence). This CDR3 is built from 12 residues. With V trimmed by 10 bases and J by 4 bases, 6 bases remained unmatched. Here the CDR3 DNA reads TGTGCCATTCAAGACAGGGCCTATGGCTACACCTTC. Encoded protein: CAIQDRAYGYTF.

Details on this clonotype: A much bigger clone sits one base away, suggesting this may be a read error. This chain links TRBV6-5 with TRBJ2-5; 8 nucleotides align to TRBD1. The CDR3 runs to 17 residues. Germline assignment: CDR1 MNHEY and CDR2 SVGAGI. V lost 4 bases, J lost 3 bases, and 13 bases stayed unmatched. CDR3 residues: CASSCSRDRRREETQYF. CDR3 DNA sequence: TGTGCCAGCAGTTGCTCAAGGGACAGGCGTCGAGAAGAGACCCAGTACTTC.

The chain couples TRBV4-1 to TRBJ1-6; D is perhaps TRBD1 (5 bases). With 1 base removed from V and 7 bases from J, the gap between germline ends came to 14 bases. Germline CDR1 and CDR2: MGHRA and YSYEKL. This CDR3 region has 16 residues. CDR3 nucleotides: TGCGCCAGCAGCCAAGTACAGGTCGCCGGGAATTCACCCCTCCACTTT. This gives the protein CASSQVQVAGNSPLHF.

This clonotype has at least ten counts. The V gene is TRBV24-1, the J gene TRBJ2-1, with 9 bases identical to TRBD2. CDR1 is KGHDR and CDR2 is SFDVKD in the germline V gene. This CDR3 is 16 amino acids long. V shed 1 base, J shed 3 bases, and the junction held 3 bases outside the gene matches. The CDR3 bases are TGTGCCACCAGTGATTTTAGCGGGAGCGTCTACAATGAGCAGTTCTTC. Translating it yields CATSDFSGSVYNEQFF.

This clonotype was seen ten or more times. The chain joins TRBV27 to TRBJ2-7; D is tentatively TRBD1 or TRBD2 (5 bases each). Germline V gene data show CDR1 as MNHEY and CDR2 as SMNVEV (reference sequence). The CDR3 spans 16 residues. V lost 2 bases and J 0 bases, leaving 14 bases between the germline ends. CDR3: CASSLKGPSPSYEQYF. CDR3 DNA sequence: TGTGCCAGCAGTTTAAAGGGACCCTCACCCTCCTACGAGCAGTACTTC.

This clonotype came up many times. The rearrangement links TRBV28 to TRBJ2-1, with 9 bases that match TRBD2. J was trimmed by 9 bases and V by 7 bases; bases with no gene match: 7. The CDR3 runs to 13 residues. Germline lookup yields CDR1 MDHEN and CDR2 SYDVKM. The CDR3: CASTGTSTSEQFF. In nucleotides, the CDR3 is TGTGCCAGCACCGGGACTAGCACTAGTGAGCAGTTCTTC. Together with reference TRBV28 and TRBJ2-1, the CDR3 gives the full variable domain: DVKVTQSSRYLVKRTGEKVFLECVQDMDHENMFWYRQDPGLGLRLIYFSYDVKMKEKGDIPEGYSVSREKKERFSLILESASTNQTSMYLCASTGTSTSEQFFGPGTRLTVL.

This clonotype was counted between two and nine times. The chain uses TRBV6-2 or TRBV6-3 and TRBJ1-6; D is possibly TRBD1 (6 bases). Per the germline V gene, CDR1 is MNHEY and CDR2 is SVGEGT. The CDR3 loop spans 16 amino acids. Trimming removed 2 bases at V and 7 bases at J, with 15 bases between. The CDR3 is CASSYETGYRNSPLHF. CDR3 sequence (DNA): TGTGCCAGCAGTTACGAGACAGGCTACCGGAATTCACCCCTCCACTTT.

The rearrangement uses TRBV28 and TRBJ2-3; 7 positions agree with TRBD1. The CDR3 is made up of 14 amino acids. Germline V gene data show CDR1 as MDHEN and CDR2 as SYDVKM. V shed 3 bases and J 4 bases; nucleotides not matched to a gene: 4. The CDR3: CASSFDRAADTQYF. CDR3 in DNA: TGTGCCAGCAGTTTCGACAGGGCGGCAGATACGCAGTATTTT.

Only a few counts were recorded for this clonotype. The chain couples TRBV11-2 to TRBJ2-5; TRBD2 matches at 7 bases. Germline-derived CDR1 and CDR2 are SGHAT and FQNNGV. Losses at the gene ends were 1 base for V and 9 bases for J; bases not matched to a gene: 2. The CDR3 has 12 residues. The CDR3 spells CASSLGAGAQYF. In nucleotides, the CDR3 is TGTGCCAGCAGCTTAGGGGCGGGGGCCCAGTACTTC. Full variable domain (rest looked up from reference TRBV11-2 and TRBJ2-5): EAGVAQSPRYKIIEKRQSVAFWCNPISGHATLYWYQQILGQGPKLLIQFQNNGVVDDSQLPKDRFSAERLKGVDSTLKIQPAKLEDSAVYLCASSLGAGAQYFGPGTRLLVL.

This clonotype was detected many times. The J gene is TRBJ1-5, the V gene TRBV20-1; possibly TRBD1 for D (6 bases). V lost 3 bases and J lost 2, with 14 bases in between. The CDR3 totals 15 residues. The germline gives CDR1 DFQATT, CDR2 SNEGSKA (reference sequence). The CDR3 DNA follows: TGCAGTGCTAGCCCCGACAGGCCGGGCAATCAGCCCCAGCATTTT. It codes for CSASPDRPGNQPQHF.